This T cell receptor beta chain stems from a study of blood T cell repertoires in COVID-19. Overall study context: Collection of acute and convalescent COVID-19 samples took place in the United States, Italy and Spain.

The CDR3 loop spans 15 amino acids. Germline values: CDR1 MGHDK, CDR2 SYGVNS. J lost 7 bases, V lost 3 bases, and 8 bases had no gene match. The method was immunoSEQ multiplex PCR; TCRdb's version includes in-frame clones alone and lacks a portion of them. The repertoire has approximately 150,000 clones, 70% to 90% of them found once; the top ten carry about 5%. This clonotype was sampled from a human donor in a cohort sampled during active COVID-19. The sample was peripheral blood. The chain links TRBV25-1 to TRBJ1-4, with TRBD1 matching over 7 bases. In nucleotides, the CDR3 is TGTGCCAGCAGTGACAACAGGGGAGAGGGTGAAAAACTGTTTTTT. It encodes CASSDNRGEGEKLFF. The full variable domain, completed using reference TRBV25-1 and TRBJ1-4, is EADIYQTPRYLVIGTGKKITLECSQTMGHDKMYWYQQDPGMELHLIHYSYGVNSTEKGDLSSESTVSRIRTEHFPLTLESARPSHTSQYLCASSDNRGEGEKLFFGSGTQLSVL.